This TCR beta chain appears in the sequencing data of a study of regulatory dendritic cells for organ transplantation. Study outcomes and limitations: Naive CD4+ and CD8+ repertoires were highly diverse; memory CD8+ was most oligoclonal. Alloreactive memory CD8+ T cell pools varied considerably between individuals. Memory CD8+ clonal expansion seemed more limited with regulatory than mature dendritic cells.

The table came from immunoSEQ multiplex PCR; TCRdb's copy has only in-frame clones and leaves some out. Altogether 35,000 to 45,000 clones are present, about nine tenths being singletons, with the ten largest covering around 0.11%. Germline V gives CDR1 GTSNPN, CDR2 SVGIG (reference sequence). This CDR3 is 14 amino acids long. J lost 4 bases, V lost 2 bases, and 1 base had no gene match. Notes on this clone: The target antigen is unknown.

The sequence derives from a human donor in good health. The rearrangement links TRBV30 to TRBJ2-1, with 11 positions matching TRBD2. Sequenced input: naive CD8+ T cells from blood. The subset: CD45RA+ naive T cells. Here the CDR3 reads CAWSPSGGYNEQFF. The CDR3 DNA reads as TGTGCCTGGAGTCCTAGCGGGGGGTACAATGAGCAGTTCTTC.